The clone carrying this TCR beta chain has a single count. Sequencing was performed with immunoSEQ multiplex PCR; in TCRdb, only in-frame clones are kept and a portion is missing. The table shows approximately 81,000 clones, with nearly 97% occurring only once. The sample comes from a study of technical replicates of blood from four donors. CDR1 and CDR2 (germline): SGHRS, YFSETQ. V lost 4 bases to trimming and J lost 6 bases, with 14 bases between them. The CDR3 has 14 amino acids. The chain uses TRBV5-1 and TRBJ2-1; no definite D call. Specimen: T cells isolated from PBMCs. The TCR sequence derives from a human donor in good health. CDR3 coding DNA: TGCGCCAGCAGCCAAGAAGGTCGAGGCAATGAGCAGTTCTTC. Translation: CASSQEGRGNEQFF.